This is a list of T cell receptor beta chains from one sample in a study of CD8+CD57+ T cells in acquired aplastic anemia. In TCRdb, the reads were re-called with MiXCR into one record per CDR3 protein. The sample lists approximately 190,000 distinct CDR3 sequences; 40% to 55% were seen once. Source material: sorted CD4+, CD8+, or CD8+CD57+ T cells (not recorded which) from PBMCs. Receptors originate from a human donor with aplastic anemia. Both conserved end residues are part of each CDR3. Each record gives: J gene, D gene, clone size, V gene, CDR3 DNA, CDR3 protein. A D gene is named only where the DNA matches it firmly. Rows give clone size only sometimes, using once, few, many, or a class for an expanded clone.

TRBJ1-2,NA,many,TRBV15,TGTGCCACCAGCAGCAGGGGAATTGGTGGCTACACCTTC,CATSSRGIGGYTF
TRBJ2-3,NA,NA,TRBV24-1,TGTGCCACCAGTGATTGGGGAAGGGCTTCCCGGCAAGATACGCAGTATTTT,CATSDWGRASRQDTQYF
TRBJ1-6,TRBD1,NA,TRBV20-1,TGCAGTGCCCTGCCCGGGACAGGGGATTCGCCCCTCCACTTT,CSALPGTGDSPLHF
TRBJ1-2,TRBD1,NA,TRBV3-1,TGTGCCAGCAGCCAAATGACAGGGGCTGCTGGCTACACCTTC,CASSQMTGAAGYTF
TRBJ1-4,NA,NA,TRBV10-3,TGTGCCATCAGTGATAGTGAATCCCCTAATGAAAAACTGTTTTTT,CAISDSESPNEKLFF
TRBJ2-5,NA,many,TRBV7-2,TGTGCCAGCAGCTTAGAGGTTGGGCAACAGACCCAGTACTTC,CASSLEVGQQTQYF
TRBJ2-2,NA,few,TRBV9,TGTGCCAGCAGCGGGGGGGCCCCTATCGCTATAAACACCGGGGAGCTGTTTTTT,CASSGGAPIAINTGELFF
TRBJ2-2,TRBD2,NA,TRBV4-1,TGCGCCAGCAGCCAAGGTAGACTAGCCTCCGGGGAGCTGTTTTTT,CASSQGRLASGELFF
TRBJ1-1,NA,few,TRBV11-2,TGTGCCAGCAGCTTGGTGGAACCTCCAAATTCGATTCGGAACACTGAAGCTTTCTTT,CASSLVEPPNSIRNTEAFF
TRBJ1-1,NA,NA,TRBV19,TGTGCCAGTAGTATAGCGCAGAAGACTGAAGCTTTCTTT,CASSIAQKTEAFF
TRBJ2-7,TRBD1,many,TRBV19,TGTGCCAGTAGTATAGTTTGGACAGGGGGAAAAGAGCAGTACTTC,CASSIVWTGGKEQYF
TRBJ2-7,TRBD1,NA,TRBV7-9,TGTGCCAGCAGCCACGGGACAGACTACGAGCAGTACTTC,CASSHGTDYEQYF
TRBJ2-1,TRBD2,NA,TRBV10-2,TGCGCCAGCAGTGAGGTCCCGGGACTAGTCAAAGAGTACAATGAGCAGTTCTTC,CASSEVPGLVKEYNEQFF
TRBJ2-6,NA,many,TRBV7-9,TGTGCCAGCAGCTTATTCGGTCTGGCGGCTGGGGCCAACGTCCTGACTTTC,CASSLFGLAAGANVLTF
TRBJ2-2,NA,many,TRBV4-2,TGTGCCAGCAGCCAAGAAGCAGCCGGGGAGCTGTTTTTT,CASSQEAAGELFF
TRBJ2-5,NA,many,TRBV24-1,TGTGCCACCAGTGATCCCCCCCCGACAGGAGGGGCCCAGTACTTC,CATSDPPPTGGAQYF